The rows below give T cell receptor beta chains drawn from one sample of a study of monozygotic twins with inflammatory bowel disease. TCRdb derives one entry per CDR3 protein from the 5' RACE reads, leaving out DNA. The table lists about 110,000 distinct CDR3 sequences. The sample taken for sequencing was blood. The origin of the receptors is a human donor with ulcerative colitis or Crohn's disease, or a healthy co-twin of an affected twin (not recorded which). Both conserved end residues are part of each CDR3.

v_gene	j_gene	CDR3aa
TRBV5-1	TRBJ2-5	CASSYGQGFQETQYF
TRBV10-3	TRBJ2-5	CAIKPDRQETQYF
TRBV12-3/TRBV12-4	TRBJ1-5	CASGFRRTVGGQPQHF
TRBV11-1	TRBJ2-1	CASSLGYSGGGSYNEQFF
TRBV5-4	TRBJ1-1	CASSPREVRNTEAFF
TRBV9	TRBJ1-1	CATGRPSRDTEAFF
TRBV5-6	TRBJ2-2	CASSVVALAVENTGELFF
TRBV5-1	TRBJ2-5	CASSLTGNQETQYF
TRBV19	TRBJ2-1	CASTAHLDNEQFF
TRBV28	TRBJ2-2	CASTTRMNTGELFF
TRBV5-4	TRBJ2-2	CASSLDSNTGELFF
TRBV28	TRBJ2-7	CASSQTQPPYEQYF
TRBV27	TRBJ1-6	CASSLTPGGVNSPLHF
TRBV28	TRBJ2-1	CASSLGDRASYNEQFF
TRBV2	TRBJ2-3	CASLAGETDTQYF
TRBV12-3/TRBV12-4	TRBJ2-7	CASSWGLAPYEQYF
TRBV7-2	TRBJ2-3	CASSQDRAHTQYF
TRBV7-6	TRBJ1-2	CASSLSGGAGSNYGYTF
TRBV27	TRBJ2-5	CASSFSGIGQETQYF
TRBV12-3/TRBV12-4	TRBJ1-2	CASSLGTGGAHGYTF
TRBV7-9	TRBJ1-3	CASSLGRNSGNTIYF
TRBV5-1	TRBJ1-1	CASSFTSPNTEAFF
TRBV20-1	TRBJ2-5	CTGQGFGETQYF
TRBV7-6	TRBJ1-1	CASSPRTGGTEAFF
TRBV6-6	TRBJ1-1	CASSQQGSPTEAFF
TRBV2	TRBJ1-5	CASSPDRAVYSNQPQHF
TRBV11-3	TRBJ2-1	CASSSNQDNEQFF
TRBV10-3	TRBJ2-2	CAISEADRGQRTGELFF
TRBV3-1	TRBJ2-7	CASSPGTGGDGQYF
TRBV21-1	TRBJ2-7	CASSKLRDCSYEQYF
TRBV9	TRBJ2-5	CASSGGPRETQYF
TRBV18	TRBJ2-7	CASSYKGREPPYEQYF